A single T cell receptor (beta chain) is shown here with its context. Measured with immunoSEQ multiplex PCR; TCRdb has only the in-frame clones, and not every one. Of some 78,000 clones in the sample, 94% were seen once. The CDR3 loop spans 16 amino acids. In germline, CDR1 is MDHEN, CDR2 SYDVKM. V lost 3 bases to trimming and J lost 10 bases; unmatched junction nucleotides: 17. The data stem from a study of technical replicates of blood from a handful of donors. The receptor was isolated from a human donor in good health. The genes are TRBV28 and TRBJ1-2; 7 bases are a match to TRBD1. The sequencing sample was made of T cells isolated from PBMCs. Here the CDR3 DNA reads TGTGCCAGCAGTTTCCCCAGACTAGACAGGGTTCGGCACTACACCTTC. Protein: CASSFPRLDRVRHYTF.